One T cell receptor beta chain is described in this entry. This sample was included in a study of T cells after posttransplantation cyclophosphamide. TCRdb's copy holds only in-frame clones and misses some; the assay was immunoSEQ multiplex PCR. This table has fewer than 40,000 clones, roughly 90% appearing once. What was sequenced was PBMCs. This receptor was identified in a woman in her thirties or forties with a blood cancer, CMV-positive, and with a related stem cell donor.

This CDR3 reads CSVEGTAKSTDTQYF. CDR3 nucleotide sequence: TGCAGCGTTGAGGGGACAGCGAAATCCACAGATACGCAGTATTTT. This chain uses TRBV29-1 with TRBJ2-3; TRBD1 agrees at 7 bases. CDR1 SQVTM and CDR2 ANQGSEA come from the germline V gene. The CDR3 loop spans 15 amino acids. V shed 3 bases, J shed 2 bases, and the junction held 8 bases outside the gene matches.